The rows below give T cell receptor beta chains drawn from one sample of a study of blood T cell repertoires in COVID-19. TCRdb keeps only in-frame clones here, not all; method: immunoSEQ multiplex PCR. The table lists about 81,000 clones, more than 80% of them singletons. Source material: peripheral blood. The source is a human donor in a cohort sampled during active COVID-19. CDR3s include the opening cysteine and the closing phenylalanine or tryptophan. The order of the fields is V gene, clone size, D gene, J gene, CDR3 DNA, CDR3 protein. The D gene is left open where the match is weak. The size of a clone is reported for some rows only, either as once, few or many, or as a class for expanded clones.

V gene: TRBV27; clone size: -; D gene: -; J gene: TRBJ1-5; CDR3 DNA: TGTGCCAGCAGTTTCCGGGGCAATCAGCCCCAGCATTTT; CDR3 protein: CASSFRGNQPQHF
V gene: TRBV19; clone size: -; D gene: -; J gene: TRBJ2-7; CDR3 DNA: TGTGCCAGTAGTGCAGGGAAAGCCGAGCAGTACTTC; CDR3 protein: CASSAGKAEQYF
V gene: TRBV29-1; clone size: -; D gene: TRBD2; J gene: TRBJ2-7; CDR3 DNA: TGCAGCGTTGGGGGGGTAGCGGGGATATACGAGCAGTACTTC; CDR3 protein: CSVGGVAGIYEQYF
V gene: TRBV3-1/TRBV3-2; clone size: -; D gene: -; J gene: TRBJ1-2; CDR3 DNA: TGTGCCAGCAGAACCCTAGGAGACGACTATGGCTACACCTTC; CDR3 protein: CASRTLGDDYGYTF
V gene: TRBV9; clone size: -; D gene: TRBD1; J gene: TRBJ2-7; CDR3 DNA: TGTGCCAGCAGCGTAGGACAGGGGGCCCAAGGGGAGCAGTACTTC; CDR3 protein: CASSVGQGAQGEQYF
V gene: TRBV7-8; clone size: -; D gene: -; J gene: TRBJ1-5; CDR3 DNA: TGTGCCAGCAGCTTAGAGAGGACAGAGAATCAGCCCCAGCATTTT; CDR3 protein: CASSLERTENQPQHF
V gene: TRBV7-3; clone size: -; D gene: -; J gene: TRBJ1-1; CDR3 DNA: TGTGCCAGCAGCTTGGTCGACAGCAAGAACACTGAAGCTTTCTTT; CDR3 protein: CASSLVDSKNTEAFF
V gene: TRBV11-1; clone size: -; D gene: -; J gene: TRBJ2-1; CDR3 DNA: TGTGCCAGCAGACTGACCGGGACACTTAAGCAGTTCTTC; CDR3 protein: CASRLTGTLKQFF
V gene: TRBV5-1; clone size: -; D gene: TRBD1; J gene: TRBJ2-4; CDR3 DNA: TGCGCCAGCAGCTTTAGGGGACAGCAGAAGAAAAACATTCAGTACTTC; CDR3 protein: CASSFRGQQKKNIQYF
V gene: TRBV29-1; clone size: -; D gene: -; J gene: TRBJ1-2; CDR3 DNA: TGCAGCGTTGAGGGGGAACCAAAGGGCGGGGGAACTAACTATGGCTACACCTTC; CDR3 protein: CSVEGEPKGGGTNYGYTF
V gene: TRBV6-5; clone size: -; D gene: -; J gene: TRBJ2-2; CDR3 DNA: TGTGCCACCCGATCGTGGGGGACTAACACCGGGGAGCTGTTTTTT; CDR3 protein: CATRSWGTNTGELFF
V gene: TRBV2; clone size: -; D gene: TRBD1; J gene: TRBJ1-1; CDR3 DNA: TGTGCCAGCATTTTCGGACAGGGGGCCGGGAGCACTGAAGCTTTCTTT; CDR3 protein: CASIFGQGAGSTEAFF
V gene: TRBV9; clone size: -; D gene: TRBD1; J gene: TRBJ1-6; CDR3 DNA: TGTGCCAGCAGCGTAGGGGATAGTTGGGACAGGGATAATTCACCCCTCCACTTT; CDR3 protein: CASSVGDSWDRDNSPLHF
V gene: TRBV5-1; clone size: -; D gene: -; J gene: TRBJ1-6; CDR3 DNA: TGCGCCAGCAGCTTGATAGGTGTTCGGGGATCCTATAATTCACCCCTCCACTTT; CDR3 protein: CASSLIGVRGSYNSPLHF
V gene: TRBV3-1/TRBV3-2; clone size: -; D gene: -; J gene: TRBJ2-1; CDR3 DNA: TGTGCCAGCAGCCTTGCCGTCAGGCAGGGGCCCTACAATGAGCAGTTCTTC; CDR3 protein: CASSLAVRQGPYNEQFF
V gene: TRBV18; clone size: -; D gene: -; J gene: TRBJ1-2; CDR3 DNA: TGTGCCAGCTCACCATCTTCCCTTCCCTCGTATGGCTACACCTTC; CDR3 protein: CASSPSSLPSYGYTF
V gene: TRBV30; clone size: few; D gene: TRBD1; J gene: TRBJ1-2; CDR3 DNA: TGTGCCACAAGACAGGGAACTGAGTATGGCTACACCTTC; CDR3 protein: CATRQGTEYGYTF
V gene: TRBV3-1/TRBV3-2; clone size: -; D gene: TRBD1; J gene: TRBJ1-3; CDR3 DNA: TGTGCCAGCAGCCAATCTGGACAGGGCAGCTCTGGAAACACCATATATTTT; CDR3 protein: CASSQSGQGSSGNTIYF
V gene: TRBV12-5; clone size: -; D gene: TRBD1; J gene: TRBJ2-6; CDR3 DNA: TGTGCTAGTGGTTTGGTTCTCGGGCAGGGGGCTGTCGGGGCCAACGTCCTGACTTTC; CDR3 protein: CASGLVLGQGAVGANVLTF
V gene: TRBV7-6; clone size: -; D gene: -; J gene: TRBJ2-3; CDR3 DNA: TGTGCCAGCAGCAATAGAGGACATTCCGACACAGATACGCAGTATTTT; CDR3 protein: CASSNRGHSDTDTQYF
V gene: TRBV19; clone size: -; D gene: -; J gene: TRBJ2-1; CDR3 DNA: TGTGCCAGTAGTCCGTACTCCTACAATGAGCAGTTCTTC; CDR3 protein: CASSPYSYNEQFF
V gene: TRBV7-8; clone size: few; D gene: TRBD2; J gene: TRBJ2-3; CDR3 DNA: TGTGCCAGCAGCTTAGAGGATGAACTAGCGGTCACAGATACGCAGTATTTT; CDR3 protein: CASSLEDELAVTDTQYF
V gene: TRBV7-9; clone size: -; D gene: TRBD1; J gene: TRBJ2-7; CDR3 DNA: TGTGCCAGCAGCTTACTAGGGACAGGGGTAGAAGAGCAGTACTTC; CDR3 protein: CASSLLGTGVEEQYF
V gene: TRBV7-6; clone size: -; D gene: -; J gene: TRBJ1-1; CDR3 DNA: TGTGCCAGCAGCGTCAGGGAGGGGAACACTGAAGCTTTCTTT; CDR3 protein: CASSVREGNTEAFF
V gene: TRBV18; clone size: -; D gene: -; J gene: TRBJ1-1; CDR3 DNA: TGTGCCAGCTCACCACCGGGGCGGTTGAACACTGAAGCTTTCTTT; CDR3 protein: CASSPPGRLNTEAFF
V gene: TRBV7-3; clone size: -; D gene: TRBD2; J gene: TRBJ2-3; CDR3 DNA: TGTGCCAGCAGCTTAAGTCCAAGCGGGGGTGCCACAGATACGCAGTATTTT; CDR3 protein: CASSLSPSGGATDTQYF
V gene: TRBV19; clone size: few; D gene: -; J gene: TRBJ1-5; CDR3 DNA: TGTGCCAGTAGATATTCGGACAGTTACAATCAGCCCCAGCATTTT; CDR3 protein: CASRYSDSYNQPQHF
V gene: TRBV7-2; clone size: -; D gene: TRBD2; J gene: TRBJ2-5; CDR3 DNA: TGTGCCAGCAGCTCCGGGACTACGGAGACCCAGTACTTC; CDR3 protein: CASSSGTTETQYF
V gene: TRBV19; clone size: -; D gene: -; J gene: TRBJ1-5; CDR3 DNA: TGTGCCAGTAGTATAGGGTACACCAGTCAGCCCCAGCATTTT; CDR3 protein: CASSIGYTSQPQHF
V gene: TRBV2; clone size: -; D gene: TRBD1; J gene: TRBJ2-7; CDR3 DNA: TGTGCCAGCAGTGAAGCCGCAGGACAGGGCTACGAGCAGTACTTC; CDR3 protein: CASSEAAGQGYEQYF
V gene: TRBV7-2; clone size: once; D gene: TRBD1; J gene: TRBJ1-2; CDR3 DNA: TGTGCCAGCAGCTTTAGGGGGGGACAGGGCGTGGGCTATGGCTACACCTTC; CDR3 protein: CASSFRGGQGVGYGYTF
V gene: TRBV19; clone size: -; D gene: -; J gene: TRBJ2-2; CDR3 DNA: TGTGCCATCGAGGGAGGCACCGGGGAGCTGTTTTTT; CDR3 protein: CAIEGGTGELFF
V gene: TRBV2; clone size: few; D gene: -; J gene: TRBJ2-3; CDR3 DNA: TGTGCCAGCAGTGAAGACCAGGGAGGCCCAGATACGCAGTATTTT; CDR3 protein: CASSEDQGGPDTQYF
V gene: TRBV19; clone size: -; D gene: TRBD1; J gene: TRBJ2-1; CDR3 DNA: TGTGCCAGTAGTATATACGCCAGGGGGCCAGGCAATGAGCAGTTCTTC; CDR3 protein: CASSIYARGPGNEQFF
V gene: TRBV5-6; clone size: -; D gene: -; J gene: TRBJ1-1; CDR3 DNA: TGTGCCAGCAGCAGCTACGGGACTCCTGGCACTGAAGCTTTCTTT; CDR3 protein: CASSSYGTPGTEAFF